A selection of T cell receptor beta chains follows, all from one sample in a study of shared clonotypes between healthy human individuals. TCRdb's copy holds only in-frame clones and misses some; the assay was immunoSEQ multiplex PCR. The data show about half a million clones, around four fifths seen once. The sequenced material came from PBMCs. These receptor sequences come from a woman aged 40 to 49 in good health. Some clones in this sample may be carry-over from other donors' samples. The CDR3 runs from the conserved cysteine through the conserved F or W. A D gene is named only where the DNA matches it firmly. Some rows have no size entry. The others give once, few or many, or a class for an expanded clone.

J gene,D gene,V gene,clone size,CDR3 protein,CDR3 DNA
TRBJ2-7,.,TRBV28,.,CASRVGASYEQYF,TGTGCCAGCAGGGTAGGGGCCTCCTACGAGCAGTACTTC
TRBJ2-1,.,TRBV28,few,CASSLQDEQFF,TGTGCCAGCAGTTTACAGGATGAGCAGTTCTTC
TRBJ2-3,TRBD2,TRBV7-8,.,CASSTTWEGRTDTQYF,TGTGCCAGTTCGACCACGTGGGAGGGCCGCACAGATACGCAGTATTTT
TRBJ2-6,.,TRBV7-2,.,CASSLNFVSGANVLTF,TGTGCCAGCAGCTTAAATTTTGTCTCTGGGGCCAACGTCCTGACTTTC
TRBJ2-1,TRBD2,TRBV6-5,.,CASSLGLAGLNEQFF,TGTGCCAGCAGCCTGGGACTAGCGGGATTGAATGAGCAGTTCTTC
TRBJ1-2,TRBD1,TRBV28,.,CASSSKKTGGNGYTF,TGTGCCAGCAGTTCAAAGAAGACAGGGGGAAATGGCTACACCTTC
TRBJ1-1,.,TRBV5-1,.,CASSPGTSNTEAFF,TGCGCCAGCAGCCCTGGGACATCGAACACTGAAGCTTTCTTT
TRBJ2-1,.,TRBV4-3,.,CASSRRRGGGYNEQFF,TGCGCCAGCAGCCGTCGGCGGGGAGGAGGGTACAATGAGCAGTTCTTC
TRBJ2-3,TRBD2,TRBV4-1,.,CASSHLSGSDTQYF,TGCGCCAGCAGCCATCTTAGCGGGAGTGATACGCAGTATTTT
TRBJ2-4,.,TRBV28,.,CASRSLGIQYF,TGTGCCAGCAGGTCTTTGGGCATTCAGTACTTC
TRBJ2-1,.,TRBV27,.,CASSLDVGDEQFF,TGTGCCAGCAGTTTAGATGTTGGCGATGAGCAGTTCTTC
TRBJ2-1,TRBD2,TRBV5-4,.,CASNSPGGPNEQFF,TGTGCCAGCAATTCTCCGGGAGGGCCCAATGAGCAGTTCTTC
TRBJ1-1,.,TRBV5-1,.,CASSKDPNTEAFF,TGCGCCAGCAGCAAGGATCCGAACACTGAAGCTTTCTTT
TRBJ2-2,TRBD2,TRBV5-5,once,CASSFGGLAVSGELFF,TGTGCCAGCAGCTTTGGGGGACTAGCGGTCTCCGGGGAGCTGTTTTTT
TRBJ2-6,.,TRBV9,.,CASSPSGGGGANVLTF,TGTGCCAGCAGCCCTAGCGGAGGGGGTGGGGCCAACGTCCTGACTTTC
TRBJ2-1,TRBD2,TRBV7-3,.,CASSLTTSGRWNEQFF,TGTGCCAGCAGCTTAACGACTAGCGGGAGGTGGAATGAGCAGTTCTTC
TRBJ1-5,TRBD1,TRBV27,.,CASSLYRQGGIHQPQHF,TGTGCCAGCAGTCTCTACAGACAGGGGGGGATCCATCAGCCCCAGCATTTT
TRBJ1-4,TRBD1,TRBV29-1,once,CSVDRQATNEKLFF,TGCAGCGTGGACAGGCAAGCAACTAATGAAAAACTGTTTTTT
TRBJ2-1,TRBD2,TRBV7-8,once,CASSLHASGAWFF,TGTGCCAGCAGCTTACATGCTAGCGGGGCCTGGTTCTTC
TRBJ1-4,.,TRBV28,.,CASSRRTVTNEKLFF,TGTGCCAGCAGTCGACGGACAGTTACTAATGAAAAACTGTTTTTT
TRBJ2-5,.,TRBV5-8,.,CASSFGPLQETQYF,TGTGCCAGCAGCTTCGGGCCCTTACAAGAGACCCAGTACTTC
TRBJ2-7,TRBD2,TRBV9,.,CASSATGSAGVEQYF,TGTGCCAGCAGCGCAACAGGTTCTGCGGGAGTCGAGCAGTACTTC
TRBJ1-5,.,TRBV11-2,few,CASSIRGDQPQHF,TGTGCCAGCAGCATAAGGGGTGATCAGCCCCAGCATTTT
TRBJ1-1,.,TRBV14,.,CASSPGIGRNTEAFF,TGTGCCAGCAGCCCGGGGATTGGGAGGAACACTGAAGCTTTCTTT
TRBJ1-1,.,TRBV18,.,CASSPRTDEAFF,TGTGCCAGCTCACCTCGGACAGACGAAGCTTTCTTT
TRBJ2-2,TRBD2,TRBV10-2,.,CASSPLAVTGELFF,TGCGCCAGCAGTCCACTAGCGGTGACCGGGGAGCTGTTTTTT
TRBJ1-1,TRBD1,TRBV5-1,.,CASSPRQGATETEAFF,TGCGCCAGCAGCCCTAGACAGGGGGCAACGGAGACTGAAGCTTTCTTT
TRBJ1-5,.,TRBV6-5,once,CASSPNRSHQPQHF,TGTGCCAGCAGCCCTAACAGGTCACATCAGCCCCAGCATTTT
TRBJ2-7,.,TRBV5-1,.,CASSFGLPYEQYF,TGCGCCAGCAGCTTCGGACTGCCGTACGAGCAGTACTTC
TRBJ2-1,.,TRBV30,.,CAWRWEYNEQFF,TGTGCCTGGAGGTGGGAGTACAATGAGCAGTTCTTC
TRBJ2-7,.,TRBV28,.,CASSFGQNYEQYF,TGTGCCAGCAGTTTCGGACAGAACTACGAGCAGTACTTC
TRBJ2-7,.,TRBV5-4,.,CASSMGLPYEQYF,TGTGCCAGCAGCATGGGACTTCCTTACGAGCAGTACTTC
TRBJ1-2,.,TRBV28,.,CASSPPGARNYGYTF,TGTGCCAGCAGTCCTCCCGGAGCCAGAAACTATGGCTACACCTTC
TRBJ1-2,.,TRBV5-1,.,CASSRGSGLGYGYTF,TGCGCCAGCAGCCGGGGGTCAGGGTTAGGCTATGGCTACACCTTC
TRBJ1-1,TRBD1,TRBV19,once,CASTNRGQGETEAFF,TGTGCCAGTACAAATAGAGGACAGGGCGAGACTGAAGCTTTCTTT
TRBJ1-1,.,TRBV5-1,.,CASSLTSNTEAFF,TGCGCCAGCAGCCTGACTTCGAACACTGAAGCTTTCTTT
TRBJ2-1,.,TRBV7-9,.,CASSARAQFF,TGTGCCAGCAGCGCCAGAGCGCAGTTCTTC
TRBJ1-3,.,TRBV28,.,CASSPLSPNTIYF,TGTGCCAGCAGTCCCCTTTCACCAAACACCATATATTTT
TRBJ2-7,.,TRBV4-2,.,CASSQVWVGELGRTYEQYF,TGTGCCAGCAGCCAAGTATGGGTGGGCGAACTCGGTCGCACCTACGAGCAGTACTTC
TRBJ1-1,TRBD1,TRBV10-3,few,CAITLTQGAEAFF,TGTGCCATCACTTTGACCCAGGGGGCAGAAGCTTTCTTT
TRBJ2-5,TRBD2,TRBV4-1,.,CASSQESQRGETQYF,TGCGCCAGCAGCCAAGAGTCTCAGCGGGGGGAGACCCAGTACTTC
TRBJ2-7,TRBD1,TRBV6-6,.,CASSSTGQVAEQYF,TGTGCCAGCAGTTCAACGGGACAGGTGGCCGAGCAGTACTTC
TRBJ1-2,.,TRBV7-8,.,CASSRGTAHYGYTF,TGTGCCAGCAGCAGAGGGACCGCACACTATGGCTACACCTTC
TRBJ1-1,.,TRBV28,.,CASSSQGVYTEAFF,TGTGCCAGCAGTTCACAGGGTGTGTACACTGAAGCTTTCTTT
TRBJ1-1,.,TRBV11-2,.,CASSLGSRTEAFF,TGTGCCAGCAGCTTAGGCAGTCGGACTGAAGCTTTCTTT
TRBJ1-3,TRBD1,TRBV11-2,.,CASSQGAHSGNTIYF,TGTGCCAGCAGCCAGGGGGCCCACTCTGGAAACACCATATATTTT
TRBJ2-1,TRBD1,TRBV29-1,.,CSAAQGAPYNEQFF,TGCAGCGCAGCACAGGGGGCCCCCTACAATGAGCAGTTCTTC
TRBJ2-7,.,TRBV30,.,CAWSAGVYEQYF,TGTGCCTGGAGTGCAGGGGTTTACGAGCAGTACTTC